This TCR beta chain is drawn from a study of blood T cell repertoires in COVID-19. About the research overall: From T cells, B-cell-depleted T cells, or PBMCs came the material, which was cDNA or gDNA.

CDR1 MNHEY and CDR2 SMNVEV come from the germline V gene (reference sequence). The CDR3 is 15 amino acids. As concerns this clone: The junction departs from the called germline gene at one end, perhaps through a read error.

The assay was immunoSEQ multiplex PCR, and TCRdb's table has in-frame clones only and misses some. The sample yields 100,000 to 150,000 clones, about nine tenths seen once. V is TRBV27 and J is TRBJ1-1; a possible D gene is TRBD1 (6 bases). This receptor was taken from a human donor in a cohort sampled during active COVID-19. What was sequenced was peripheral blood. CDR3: CASSRLDRANVITSF. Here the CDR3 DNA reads TGTGCCAGCAGTAGGCTGGACAGAGCGAACGTTATCACCTCCTTT.